The 26 T cell receptor beta chains presented below share a single source sample, sequenced in a study of shared clonotypes between healthy human individuals. TCRdb's copy holds only in-frame clones and misses some; the assay was immunoSEQ multiplex PCR. The sample carries around 2,000,000 clones, just over 90% recorded once. CD45RO-negative cells were positively selected for CCR7, leaving out terminally differentiated effector memory CD45RA+ cells. Sequencing was done on a sample of naive CD8+ T cells from PBMCs. The receptors originated from a man younger than 35 in good health. Some clones in this sample may be carry-over from other donors' samples.

This clone was observed a handful of times. The chain couples TRBV28 to TRBJ1-5, with D unresolved. Germline CDR1 MDHEN, CDR2 SYDVKM. The CDR3 spans 14 residues. Trimming stripped 4 bases from V and 2 bases from J, with 9 bases between. The CDR3 coding sequence is TGTGCCAGCAGTTACGGACGTCGCAATCAGCCCCAGCATTTT. Translation gives CASSYGRRNQPQHF.

Notes on this clone: The same CDR3 also results from other DNA sequences found in this sample. This rearrangement joins TRBV19 to TRBJ2-1; D unresolved. The CDR3 covers 15 residues. Trimming pared 1 base from V and 0 bases from J, leaving 7 bases between. Germline V lookup: CDR1 LNHDA, CDR2 SQIVND (reference sequence). The CDR3 bases are TGTGCCAGTAGTATAGGCAGGAGCTCCTACAATGAGCAGTTCTTC. It specifies CASSIGRSSYNEQFF.

The chain couples TRBV2 to TRBJ2-1; 7 positions match TRBD2. The CDR3 covers 16 residues. Trimming removed 7 bases from V and 2 bases from J; junction bases left unmatched: 11. CDR1 is SNHLY and CDR2 is FYNNEI in the germline V gene. The CDR3 is CASMDGRLNPYNEQFF. As DNA, the CDR3 is TGTGCCAGCATGGACGGGAGGTTGAATCCCTACAATGAGCAGTTCTTC.

The gene calls are TRBV27 and TRBJ2-7; D possibly corresponds to TRBD2 (6 bases). The CDR3 covers 15 residues. Germline assignment: CDR1 MNHEY and CDR2 SMNVEV (reference sequence). Deletions cut 5 bases from V and 2 bases from J, with 16 bases between. The chain's CDR3 is CASSPRERAPYEQYF. CDR3 coding DNA: TGTGCCAGCAGTCCCCGGGAGCGGGCCCCCTACGAGCAGTACTTC.

This chain joins TRBV7-6 and TRBJ2-7; weak D call: TRBD2 (6 bases). V lost 1 base, J lost 2 bases, and 12 bases lay in between. Germline lookup yields CDR1 SGHVS and CDR2 FNYEAQ. The CDR3 loop spans 15 amino acids. The CDR3 protein is CASSLGGTGAYEQYF. The CDR3 nucleotides read TGTGCCAGCAGCTTAGGTGGGACTGGAGCCTACGAGCAGTACTTC.

V usage is TRBV29-1 and J usage is TRBJ2-1; 9 bases match TRBD1. This CDR3 has 15 residues. Trimming removed 8 bases from V and 8 bases from J; junction bases left unmatched: 16. From germline, CDR1 is SQVTM and CDR2 ANQGSEA. DNA of the CDR3: TGCAGCCACAATGACAGGGGGACAAACGGGGATGAGCAGTTCTTC. Translating it yields CSHNDRGTNGDEQFF.

The chain joins TRBV28 to TRBJ1-5, with D tentatively TRBD1 (6 bases). Deletions cut 1 base from V and 3 bases from J, with 13 bases between. The CDR3 has 16 amino acids. CDR1 MDHEN and CDR2 SYDVKM come from the germline V gene. The CDR3 sequence is CASSLSGDRLNQPQHF. The CDR3 DNA reads as TGTGCCAGCAGTTTATCGGGCGACAGGCTCAATCAGCCCCAGCATTTT.

As to this clone: The sample holds other DNA sequences that translate to the same CDR3. V usage is TRBV6-4 and J usage is TRBJ2-1; weak D call: TRBD1 (6 bases). Germline-derived CDR1 and CDR2 are MRHNA and SNTAGT. CDR3 length: 12 amino acids. Between the trimmed V and J ends, which lost 6 bases and 3 bases, there was a span of 6 bases. CDR3 nucleotides: TGTGCCAGCAGGGACAGCTACAATGAGCAGTTCTTC. Translation: CASRDSYNEQFF.

DNA of the CDR3: TGTGCCAGCAGCCAGGAAGACAGGGTGGGGTACCAAGAGACCCAGTACTTC. Its protein is CASSQEDRVGYQETQYF. The V and J genes are TRBV7-9 and TRBJ2-5; 7 bases are a match to TRBD1. The V and J ends lost 5 bases and 0 bases, in that order; junction bases with no gene match: 12. The germline CDR1 and CDR2 sequences are SEHNR and FQNEAQ (reference sequence). The CDR3 length is 17 residues.

This chain links TRBV9 with TRBJ2-1; D might be TRBD1 (5 bases). Germline CDR1 SGDLS, CDR2 YYNGEE. This CDR3 comprises 14 residues. Trimming pared 1 base from V and 7 bases from J, leaving 12 bases between. The CDR3 DNA follows: TGTGCCAGCAGCGTAACGTCGTCAGGGAATGAGCAGTTCTTC. Amino acids: CASSVTSSGNEQFF.

The count of this clone is one. The rearrangement uses TRBV7-9 and TRBJ1-2; D is ambiguous. Germline CDR1 reads SEHNR; CDR2 reads FQNEAQ (reference sequence). The CDR3 runs 14 residues. Trimming left V 1 base short and J 6 bases short, with 12 bases between. CDR3 region: CASSLVAHPDGYTF. DNA for the CDR3: TGTGCCAGCAGCTTAGTAGCCCATCCGGATGGCTACACCTTC.

The chain carries TRBV27 and TRBJ2-7, with D unresolved. CDR1 and CDR2 (germline): MNHEY, SMNVEV (reference sequence). With 4 bases removed from V and 7 bases from J, the gap between germline ends came to 11 bases. CDR3 length equals 12 residues. CDR3 DNA: TGTGCCAGCAGTTCCCCCCCTTGGGAGCAGTACTTC. This codes for CASSSPPWEQYF.

The J gene is TRBJ2-2, the V gene TRBV15; maybe TRBD2 (6 bases). The V and J ends lost 4 bases and 7 bases respectively, with 16 bases between them. This CDR3 comprises 15 residues. Germline V gives CDR1 LNHNV, CDR2 YYDKDF (reference sequence). CDR3 coding DNA: TGTGCCACCAGCACCGGACCCCGGAGGGTCGGGGAGCTGTTTTTT. Its protein product is CATSTGPRRVGELFF. Supplemented by reference TRBV15 and TRBJ2-2, the full variable domain reads DAMVIQNPRYQVTQFGKPVTLSCSQTLNHNVMYWYQQKSSQAPKLLFHYYDKDFNNEADTPDNFQSRRPNTSFCFLDIRSPGLGDTAMYLCATSTGPRRVGELFFGEGSRLTVL.

The chain recombines TRBV6-5 with TRBJ2-7, with D perhaps given as TRBD1 or TRBD2 (5 bases each). The CDR3 covers 16 residues. Germline V gene lookup returns CDR1 MNHEY and CDR2 SVGAGI. Trimming shortened V by 4 bases and J by 2 bases, and 18 bases separated the two germline ends. CDR3 nucleotide sequence: TGTGCCAGCAGTTCCCTCGGGACGGGACCGGCCTACGAGCAGTACTTC. This codes for CASSSLGTGPAYEQYF.

Written as DNA, the CDR3 is TGCAGCGTTGAACTGGGCAGGGGAGGCTATGGCTACACCTTC. Its protein product is CSVELGRGGYGYTF. J is TRBJ1-2 and V is TRBV29-1, with D possibly TRBD1 on 6 matching bases. The V and J ends lost 2 bases and 4 bases respectively, with 14 bases between them. The CDR3 consists of 14 residues. The V gene's germline CDR1 is SQVTM and CDR2 ANQGSEA.

The CDR3 DNA reads TGTGCCAGCAGTGACCGTAGCGTGAGCTCCTACAATGAGCAGTTCTTC. This encodes CASSDRSVSSYNEQFF. The chain couples TRBV6-4 to TRBJ2-1, with D possibly TRBD2 on 5 matching bases. CDR3 length: 16 residues. Looked up from germline, CDR1 is MRHNA and CDR2 is SNTAGT. V lost 2 bases, J lost 0 bases, and 11 bases lay in between.

The chain links TRBV28 to TRBJ1-3; 9 bases line up with TRBD1. CDR1 and CDR2 from the germline V gene are MDHEN and SYDVKM. The J segment lost 4 bases and the V segment lost 8 bases, leaving 21 bases of the junction unmatched. The CDR3 loop spans 19 amino acids. CDR3 protein: CASFGGPGTGRFKGNTIYF. Here the CDR3 DNA reads TGTGCCAGCTTTGGTGGTCCCGGGACAGGGAGATTTAAAGGAAACACCATATATTTT.

DNA of the CDR3: TGCGCCAGCAGCGCTCGTGGACAGGGGAATGAGCAGTTCTTC. Residues: CASSARGQGNEQFF. The chain links TRBV4-3 to TRBJ2-1; the match to TRBD1 covers 9 bases. Trimming took 5 bases from V and 7 from J; bases not matched to a gene: 6. The CDR3 spans 14 residues. Germline CDR1 LGHNA, CDR2 YSLEER.

This clone occurred once. The chain uses TRBV4-1 and TRBJ1-4; perhaps TRBD1 as D (5 bases). CDR1 MGHRA and CDR2 YSYEKL come from the germline V gene. V was shortened by 1 base and J by 4 bases, with 16 bases between the two germline ends. This CDR3 is 17 amino acids long. DNA for the CDR3: TGCGCCAGCAGCCAAGCAAACCGGGGCAGCCATAATGAAAAACTGTTTTTT. Amino acids: CASSQANRGSHNEKLFF.

This clone was seen a few times. The chain is built from TRBV25-1 and TRBJ1-1; TRBD1 is a possible D gene (6 bases). The germline gives CDR1 MGHDK, CDR2 SYGVNS. The CDR3 totals 15 residues. The V end lost 3 bases, the J end lost 4 bases, and 15 bases lay between the germline ends. The CDR3, as DNA: TGTGCCAGCAGTGATCAGGGGTGGATTGGCACTGAAGCTTTCTTT. Amino acid sequence: CASSDQGWIGTEAFF.

The V gene is TRBV29-1, the J gene TRBJ2-7; D may correspond to TRBD1 or TRBD2 (6 bases each). Trimming shortened V by 6 bases and J by 3 bases, and 12 bases separated the two germline ends. Germline CDR1 is SQVTM and CDR2 is ANQGSEA. The CDR3 has 12 residues. CDR3 sequence reads: CSVTGTFYEQYF. As DNA, the CDR3 is TGCAGCGTCACAGGGACTTTCTACGAGCAGTACTTC.

This clone was observed a handful of times. The chain couples TRBV15 to TRBJ1-5; D is ambiguous. The CDR3 is made up of 15 amino acids. The V gene lost 3 bases and the J gene lost 4 bases, with 13 bases spanning the gap. CDR1 and CDR2 (germline): LNHNV, YYDKDF (reference sequence). DNA of the CDR3: TGTGCCACCAGCAGGGGAGGGTCGGGAAATCAGCCCCAGCATTTT. This translates into CATSRGGSGNQPQHF.

The V gene is TRBV5-4, the J gene TRBJ1-1, with 7 nucleotides matching TRBD1. Trimming cost V 3 bases and J 0 bases; bases outside gene matches: 2. The germline V gene encodes CDR1 SGHNT and CDR2 YYREEE (reference sequence). The CDR3 length is 14 residues. The CDR3, as DNA: TGTGCCAGCAGCTGGGACAGCCTGAACACTGAAGCTTTCTTT. Amino acids: CASSWDSLNTEAFF.

The J gene is TRBJ2-2, the V gene TRBV9; the D call may be TRBD1 or TRBD2 (6 bases each). V was trimmed by 5 bases and J by 4 bases, leaving 18 bases between them. The germline V gene encodes CDR1 SGDLS and CDR2 YYNGEE. There are 16 residues in the CDR3. The CDR3 DNA follows: TGTGCCAGCAGTGCCGGTCCGGGGGCGCCCACCGGGGAGCTGTTTTTT. Translated, it gives CASSAGPGAPTGELFF. The full variable domain, completed using reference TRBV9 and TRBJ2-2, is DSGVTQTPKHLITATGQRVTLRCSPRSGDLSVYWYQQSLDQGLQFLIQYYNGEERAKGNILERFSAQQFPDLHSELNLSSLELGDSALYFCASSAGPGAPTGELFFGEGSRLTVL.

The chain joins TRBV27 to TRBJ2-7; 10 nucleotides line up with TRBD1. Looked up from germline, CDR1 is MNHEY and CDR2 is SMNVEV (reference sequence). The CDR3 extends over 14 amino acids. V shed 5 bases and J 3 bases; nucleotides not matched to a gene: 4. The CDR3 is CASSVDRGIYEQYF. CDR3 DNA sequence: TGTGCCAGCAGTGTGGACAGGGGGATCTACGAGCAGTACTTC.

The chain links TRBV7-9 to TRBJ1-4; a weak D match, TRBD1 (5 bases). CDR1 and CDR2 from the germline V gene are SEHNR and FQNEAQ (reference sequence). CDR3 length: 14 amino acids. Trimming cost V 5 bases and J 4 bases, with 11 bases left between them. The CDR3 DNA is TGTGCCAGCAGCCCACGTGGGGGTAATGAAAAACTGTTTTTT. Translating gives CASSPRGGNEKLFF.